The entry that follows covers one TCR beta chain sequence. The T cells that were sequenced for TCR beta were CD8+ and CD4+ cells from blood. TEMRA cells were FACS-enriched, unlike CD8+ and CD4+ T cells, which were negatively isolated. Random hexamers were used to reverse transcribe the RNA input (about 0.5 to 1 ug). TCRdb ran MiXCR on the immunoSEQ multiplex PCR reads and lists one entry per CDR3 protein. Of just over 300,000 distinct CDR3 sequences listed, about 90% are singletons. This sample was included in a study of CD8 T cells in Susac syndrome. The CDR3 loop spans 13 amino acids. J was trimmed by 6 bases and V by 11 bases; bases with no gene match: 10. Germline V gene data show CDR1 as SGHAT and CDR2 as FQNNGV.

The sample taken for sequencing was CD4+ T cells from PBMCs. The chain joins TRBV11-2 to TRBJ2-1, with 7 bases identical to TRBD2. This sequence was found in a human donor with multiple sclerosis. The CDR3 here is CAGGLVAGNEQFF. The CDR3 DNA sequence: TGTGCCGGAGGACTAGTAGCGGGCAATGAGCAGTTCTTC. Full variable domain (remainder filled in from reference TRBV11-2 and TRBJ2-1): EAGVAQSPRYKIIEKRQSVAFWCNPISGHATLYWYQQILGQGPKLLIQFQNNGVVDDSQLPKDRFSAERLKGVDSTLKIQPAKLEDSAVYLCAGGLVAGNEQFFGPGTRLTVL.